This T cell receptor beta chain was recorded in a study of blood T cells in healthy people across ages. This clonotype showed up just a few times. The V end lost 5 bases, the J end lost 7 bases, and 17 bases lay between the germline ends. The CDR3 length is 14 residues. CDR1 SGHAT and CDR2 FQNNGV come from the germline V gene. A second about 6 to 11 cycle PCR used barcoded and J-beta primers. Individual samples furnished no less than 2.5 million CDR3-containing paired-end reads apiece. MiXCR, run by TCRdb on the 5' RACE reads, gives a single entry per CDR3 protein. The table has over a million distinct CDR3 sequences, 40% to 50% seen once.

The sample was blood. The genes are TRBV11-2 and TRBJ1-2, with D hard to call. The TCR originated in a young woman in good health. The CDR3 DNA is TGTGCCAGCAGCCCTCACACACCAAGGGCTGGCTACACCTTC. Amino acids: CASSPHTPRAGYTF.